One sample yielded the 7 T cell receptor beta chains listed below, sequenced in a study of blood T cell repertoires in COVID-19. Clones were sequenced by immunoSEQ multiplex PCR, and TCRdb holds only the in-frame ones, with some missing. The table includes 100,000 to 150,000 clones, about 85% detected once. Input material: peripheral blood. Receptor source: a woman over 75 with COVID-19, enrolled during active disease.

In its sample, this clone was seen once. The chain carries TRBV6-1 and TRBJ1-2; D ambiguous. Looked up from germline, CDR1 is MNHNS and CDR2 is SASEGT. The CDR3 is 14 amino acids. With 2 bases removed from V and 2 bases from J, the gap between germline ends came to 9 bases. CDR3 sequence reads: CASSELGLNYGYTF. The CDR3 DNA reads as TGTGCCAGCAGTGAACTCGGACTGAACTATGGCTACACCTTC.

V gene TRBV25-1 combines with J gene TRBJ1-3; D uncertain. This CDR3 is 12 amino acids long. Deletions cut 7 bases from V and 0 bases from J, with 4 bases between. CDR1 and CDR2 (germline): MGHDK, SYGVNS. This CDR3 is CASTSSGNTIYF. The CDR3 DNA follows: TGTGCCAGCACTAGCTCTGGAAACACCATATATTTT. The full variable domain, completed using reference TRBV25-1 and TRBJ1-3, is EADIYQTPRYLVIGTGKKITLECSQTMGHDKMYWYQQDPGMELHLIHYSYGVNSTEKGDLSSESTVSRIRTEHFPLTLESARPSHTSQYLCASTSSGNTIYFGEGSWLTVV.

V is TRBV2 and J is TRBJ1-6; the D gene is possibly TRBD1 (5 bases). The CDR3 loop spans 16 amino acids. The V end was cut by 3 bases, the J end by 10 bases, with 19 bases between. Germline assignment: CDR1 SNHLY and CDR2 FYNNEI. The CDR3 here is CASSDRLGFRASPLHF. The CDR3 DNA sequence: TGTGCCAGCAGTGATCGTTTGGGTTTCAGGGCATCACCCCTCCACTTT.

The chain combines TRBV9 with TRBJ1-3, with 8 bases aligning to TRBD1. Germline V lookup: CDR1 SGDLS, CDR2 YYNGEE. The CDR3 runs to 15 residues. V trimming: 7 bases; J trimming: 3 bases; junction bases outside the gene matches: 9. The CDR3 region is CASSRDGQGGNTIYF. Written as DNA, the CDR3 is TGTGCCAGCTCACGGGATGGACAGGGTGGAAACACCATATATTTT. The variable domain in full, with the rest retrieved from reference TRBV9 and TRBJ1-3, is DSGVTQTPKHLITATGQRVTLRCSPRSGDLSVYWYQQSLDQGLQFLIQYYNGEERAKGNILERFSAQQFPDLHSELNLSSLELGDSALYFCASSRDGQGGNTIYFGEGSWLTVV.

V is TRBV9 and J is TRBJ2-5; 8 bases line up with TRBD1. The CDR3 length is 13 residues. The germline CDR1 and CDR2 sequences are SGDLS and YYNGEE. V lost 4 bases, J lost 4 bases, and 3 bases stayed unmatched. The CDR3 DNA reads as TGTGCCAGCAGCACCACAGGGGGAGAGACCCAGTACTTC. Encoded protein: CASSTTGGETQYF.

The chain joins TRBV2 to TRBJ2-7; the D is unclear. The CDR3 has 12 residues. V was shortened by 8 bases and J by 1 base, with 9 bases between the two germline ends. Germline CDR1 and CDR2: SNHLY and FYNNEI. DNA of the CDR3: TGTGCCAGCCGACAAGAGTCCTACGAGCAGTACTTC. Translating it yields CASRQESYEQYF. Looking up the rest from reference TRBV2 and TRBJ2-7 gives the full variable domain: EPEVTQTPSHQVTQMGQEVILRCVPISNHLYFYWYRQILGQKVEFLVSFYNNEISEKSEIFDDQFSVERPDGSNFTLKIRSTKLEDSAMYFCASRQESYEQYFGPGTRLTVT.

V and J are TRBV15 and TRBJ2-5, with 8 bases aligning to TRBD1. This CDR3 spans 14 amino acids. Germline V gives CDR1 LNHNV, CDR2 YYDKDF (reference sequence). Germline trimming cut 3 bases from V and 1 base from J; bases unmatched to any gene: 1. CDR3 bases: TGTGCCACCAGCAGGGACAGGGCCCAAGAGACCCAGTACTTC. Protein sequence: CATSRDRAQETQYF.